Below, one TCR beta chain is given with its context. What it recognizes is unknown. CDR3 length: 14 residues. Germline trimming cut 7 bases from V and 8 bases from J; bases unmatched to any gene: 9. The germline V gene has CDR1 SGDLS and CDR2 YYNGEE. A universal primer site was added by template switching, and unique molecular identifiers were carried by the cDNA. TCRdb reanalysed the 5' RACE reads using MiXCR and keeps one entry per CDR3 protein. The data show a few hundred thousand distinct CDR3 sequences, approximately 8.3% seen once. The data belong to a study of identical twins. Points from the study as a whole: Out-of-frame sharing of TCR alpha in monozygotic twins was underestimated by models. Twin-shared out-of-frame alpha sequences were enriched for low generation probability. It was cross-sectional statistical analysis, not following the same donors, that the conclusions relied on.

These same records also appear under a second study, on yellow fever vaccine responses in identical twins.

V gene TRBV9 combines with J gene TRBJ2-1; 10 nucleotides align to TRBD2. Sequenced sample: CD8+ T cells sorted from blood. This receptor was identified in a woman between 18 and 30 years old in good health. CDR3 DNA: TGTGCCAGCCGTAAGTTTGGGACTAGCGATGAGCAGTTCTTC. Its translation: CASRKFGTSDEQFF. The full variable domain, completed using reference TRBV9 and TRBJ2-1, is DSGVTQTPKHLITATGQRVTLRCSPRSGDLSVYWYQQSLDQGLQFLIQYYNGEERAKGNILERFSAQQFPDLHSELNLSSLELGDSALYFCASRKFGTSDEQFFGPGTRLTVL.